This passage covers 2 T cell receptor beta chains from one sample sequenced in a study of CD8+CD57+ T cells in acquired aplastic anemia. Selection for sequencing was limited to patients who had shown CD8+CD57+ cell expansion by flow cytometry. Genomic DNA acted as the template from which TCR beta VDJ combination and CDR3 sequence profiling were carried out. TCRdb re-derived calls from the reads in MiXCR, one entry per CDR3 protein. Of roughly 80,000 distinct CDR3 sequences in the sample, roughly 70% were seen once. The sequenced sample consisted of sorted CD4+, CD8+, or CD8+CD57+ T cells (not recorded which) from PBMCs. These receptors were collected from a human donor with aplastic anemia.

As DNA, the CDR3 is TGCAGCGTAGACGGGACATCTGCCTACGAGCAGTACTTC. This translates into CSVDGTSAYEQYF. The chain combines TRBV29-1 with TRBJ2-7, with D perhaps TRBD1 (6 bases). The CDR3 is 13 residues long. Between the trimmed V and J ends, which lost 6 bases and 2 bases, there was a span of 14 bases. Germline V gene data show CDR1 as SQVTM and CDR2 as ANQGSEA.

The V call is TRBV7-8, the J call TRBJ1-3, with 9 bases matching TRBD1. The CDR3 consists of 16 residues. Germline assignment: CDR1 SGHVS and CDR2 FQNEAQ. V was pared by 5 bases and J by 0 bases, with 5 bases of the junction left unmatched. The CDR3 spells CASSPDRGHSGNTIYF. In nucleotides, the CDR3 is TGTGCCAGCAGCCCGGACAGGGGACACTCTGGAAACACCATATATTTT.